This TCR beta chain was recovered during a study of cytomegalovirus exposure and HLA in healthy donors. CDR1 and CDR2 (germline): MGHRA, YSYEKL. CDR3 length equals 15 residues. Unmatched junction bases numbered 1, after V lost 1 base and J lost 3 bases. On this clone itself: Its antigen remains unknown.

General observations from the study: Researchers catalogued over 150 TCR beta chains as cytomegalovirus-associated. Using a false discovery rate of 0.05, a later analysis showed that approximately 16,000 TCR beta sequences were associated with HLA alleles. The study dropped some indistinguishable V segments, TRBV6-2 and TRBV6-3 among them.

Vbeta (60) and Jbeta (13) primers were used in the PCR. Sequencing was performed with immunoSEQ multiplex PCR; in TCRdb, only in-frame clones are kept and a portion is missing. The sample has 200,000 to 250,000 clones; roughly 89% are singletons. The chain is built from TRBV4-1 and TRBJ1-2, with TRBD1 matching 11 bases. The specimen sequenced was PBMCs. This sequence originates from a woman aged 18 to 35 in good health and CMV-seronegative. The CDR3 sequence: CASSQGGQGDYGYTF. The CDR3 region has the DNA TGCGCCAGCAGCCAAGGGGGACAGGGGGACTATGGCTACACCTTC.